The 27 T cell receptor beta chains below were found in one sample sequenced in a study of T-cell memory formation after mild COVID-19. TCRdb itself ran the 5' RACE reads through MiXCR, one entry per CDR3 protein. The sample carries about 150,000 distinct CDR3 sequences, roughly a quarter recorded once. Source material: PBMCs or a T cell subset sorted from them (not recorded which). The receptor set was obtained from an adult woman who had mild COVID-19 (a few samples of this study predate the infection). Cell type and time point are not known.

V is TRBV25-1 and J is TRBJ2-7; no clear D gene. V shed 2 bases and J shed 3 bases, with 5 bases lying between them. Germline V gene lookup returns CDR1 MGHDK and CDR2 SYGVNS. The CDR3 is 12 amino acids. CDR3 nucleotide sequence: TGTGCCAGCAGTGAAACGAGCTACGAGCAGTACTTC. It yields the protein CASSETSYEQYF.

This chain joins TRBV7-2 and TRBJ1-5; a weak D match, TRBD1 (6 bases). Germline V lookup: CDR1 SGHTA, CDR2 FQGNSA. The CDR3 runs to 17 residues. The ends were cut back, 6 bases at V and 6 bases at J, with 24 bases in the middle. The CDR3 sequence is CASRDDGTNFFGQPQHF. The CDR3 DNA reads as TGTGCCAGCAGAGACGACGGGACAAATTTCTTCGGTCAGCCCCAGCATTTT.

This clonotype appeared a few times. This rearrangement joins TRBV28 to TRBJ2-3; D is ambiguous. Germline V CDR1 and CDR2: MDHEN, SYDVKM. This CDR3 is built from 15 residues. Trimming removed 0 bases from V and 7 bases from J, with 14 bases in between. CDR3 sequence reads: CASSLWKGLPNTQYF. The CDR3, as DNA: TGTGCCAGCAGTTTATGGAAGGGCCTACCAAATACGCAGTATTTT.

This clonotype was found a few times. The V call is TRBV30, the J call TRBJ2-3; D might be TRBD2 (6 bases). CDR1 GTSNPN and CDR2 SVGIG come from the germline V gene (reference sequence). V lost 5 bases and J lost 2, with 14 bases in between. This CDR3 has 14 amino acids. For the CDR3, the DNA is TGTGCCTGGGTTCCGGCGGGGATCACAGATACGCAGTATTTT. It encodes CAWVPAGITDTQYF.

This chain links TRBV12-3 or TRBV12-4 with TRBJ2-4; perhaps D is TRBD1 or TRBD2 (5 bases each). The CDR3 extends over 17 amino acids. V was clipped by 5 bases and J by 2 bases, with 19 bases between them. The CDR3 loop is CASSPSPGMGPKNIQYF. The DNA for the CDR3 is TGTGCCAGCAGTCCTTCTCCAGGGATGGGACCCAAAAACATTCAGTACTTC.

CDR3 in amino acids: CASSATSGRTYEQFF. CDR3 bases: TGTGCCAGCAGCGCCACTAGCGGGAGGACCTATGAGCAGTTCTTC. The J gene is TRBJ2-1, the V gene TRBV9; 12 bases match TRBD2. CDR3 size: 15 residues. CDR1 and CDR2 (germline): SGDLS, YYNGEE. The trim removed 3 bases at V and 8 bases at J, leaving 6 bases unmatched.

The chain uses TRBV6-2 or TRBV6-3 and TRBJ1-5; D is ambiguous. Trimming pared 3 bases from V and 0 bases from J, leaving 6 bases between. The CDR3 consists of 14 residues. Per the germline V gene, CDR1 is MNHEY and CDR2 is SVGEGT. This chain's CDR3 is CASSYGDSNQPQHF. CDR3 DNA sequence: TGTGCCAGCAGTTATGGGGATAGCAATCAGCCCCAGCATTTT.

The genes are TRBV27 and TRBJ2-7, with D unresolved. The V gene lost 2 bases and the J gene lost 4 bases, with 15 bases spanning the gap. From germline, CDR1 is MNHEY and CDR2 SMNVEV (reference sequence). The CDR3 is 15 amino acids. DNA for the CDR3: TGTGCCAGCAGTTTAAAAGGGTGGGGAACATACGAGCAGTACTTC. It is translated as CASSLKGWGTYEQYF.

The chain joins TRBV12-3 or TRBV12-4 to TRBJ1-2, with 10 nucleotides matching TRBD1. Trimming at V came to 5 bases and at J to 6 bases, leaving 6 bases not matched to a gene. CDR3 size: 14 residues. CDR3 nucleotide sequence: TGTGCCAGCAGTCCGACCGGGACAGGGGATGGCTACACCTTC. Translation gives CASSPTGTGDGYTF.

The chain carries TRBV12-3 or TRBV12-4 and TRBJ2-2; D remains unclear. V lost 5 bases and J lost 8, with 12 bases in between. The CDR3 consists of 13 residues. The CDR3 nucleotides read TGTGCCAGCAGTACCCGTTCGTCAGGGGAGCTGTTTTTT. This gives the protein CASSTRSSGELFF.

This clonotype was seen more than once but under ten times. The CDR3 DNA reads TGTGCCAGCAGTGGACAGGGGGCGATTTATAGCAATCAGCCCCAGCATTTT. Translating it yields CASSGQGAIYSNQPQHF. This rearrangement joins TRBV2 to TRBJ1-5; 10 bases agree with TRBD1. V trimming: 4 bases; J trimming: 0 bases; junction bases outside the gene matches: 6. There are 17 residues in the CDR3. CDR1 is SNHLY and CDR2 is FYNNEI in the germline V gene.

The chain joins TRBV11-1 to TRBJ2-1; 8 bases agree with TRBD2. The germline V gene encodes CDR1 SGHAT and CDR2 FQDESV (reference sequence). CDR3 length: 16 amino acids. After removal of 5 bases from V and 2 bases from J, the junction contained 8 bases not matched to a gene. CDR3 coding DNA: TGTGCCAGCAGCCAAGGGGCGGGGGGAACCTACAATGAGCAGTTCTTC. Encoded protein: CASSQGAGGTYNEQFF. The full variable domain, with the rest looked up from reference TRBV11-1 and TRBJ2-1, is EAEVAQSPRYKITEKSQAVAFWCDPISGHATLYWYRQILGQGPELLVQFQDESVVDDSQLPKDRFSAERLKGVDSTLKIQPAELGDSAMYLCASSQGAGGTYNEQFFGPGTRLTVL.

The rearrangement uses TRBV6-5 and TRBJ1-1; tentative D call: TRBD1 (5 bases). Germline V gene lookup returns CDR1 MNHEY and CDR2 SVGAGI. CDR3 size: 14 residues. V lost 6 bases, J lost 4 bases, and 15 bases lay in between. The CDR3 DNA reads TGTGCCAGCAGCCTCACCGGGACGGTCACTGAAGCTTTCTTT. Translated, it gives CASSLTGTVTEAFF.

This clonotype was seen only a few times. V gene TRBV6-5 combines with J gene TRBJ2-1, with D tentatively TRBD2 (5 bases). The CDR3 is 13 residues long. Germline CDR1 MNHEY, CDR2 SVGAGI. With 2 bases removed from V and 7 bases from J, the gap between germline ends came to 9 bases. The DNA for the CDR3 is TGTGCCAGCAGTTACCGAGGGCATAATGAGCAGTTCTTC. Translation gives CASSYRGHNEQFF.

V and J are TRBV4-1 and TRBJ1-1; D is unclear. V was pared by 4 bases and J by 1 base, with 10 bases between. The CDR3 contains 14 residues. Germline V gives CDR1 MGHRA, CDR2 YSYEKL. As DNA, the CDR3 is TGCGCCAGCAGCCGCCCCTTCGAGAACACTGAAGCTTTCTTT. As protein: CASSRPFENTEAFF.

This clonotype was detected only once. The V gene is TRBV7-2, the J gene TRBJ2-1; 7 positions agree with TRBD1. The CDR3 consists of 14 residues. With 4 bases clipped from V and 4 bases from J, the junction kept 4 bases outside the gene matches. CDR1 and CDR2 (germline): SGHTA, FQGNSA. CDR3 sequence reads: CASSSPGQYNEQFF. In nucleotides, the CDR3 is TGTGCCAGCAGCTCACCGGGACAGTACAATGAGCAGTTCTTC.

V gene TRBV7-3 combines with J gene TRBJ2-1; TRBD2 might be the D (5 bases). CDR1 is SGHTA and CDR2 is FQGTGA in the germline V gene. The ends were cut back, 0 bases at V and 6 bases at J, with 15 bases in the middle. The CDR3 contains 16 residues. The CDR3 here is CASSLTGLAGSNEQFF. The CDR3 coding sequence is TGTGCCAGCAGCTTAACCGGGCTAGCCGGTTCCAATGAGCAGTTCTTC.

The chain's CDR3 is CASSQQGVEQFF. The DNA of the CDR3 is TGCGCCAGCAGCCAGCAGGGAGTTGAGCAGTTCTTC. V is TRBV4-1 and J is TRBJ2-1; either TRBD1 or TRBD2 may fit D (5 bases each). This CDR3 has 12 amino acids. Per the germline V gene, CDR1 is MGHRA and CDR2 is YSYEKL. V was cut by 3 bases and J by 9 bases, with 9 bases left in between.

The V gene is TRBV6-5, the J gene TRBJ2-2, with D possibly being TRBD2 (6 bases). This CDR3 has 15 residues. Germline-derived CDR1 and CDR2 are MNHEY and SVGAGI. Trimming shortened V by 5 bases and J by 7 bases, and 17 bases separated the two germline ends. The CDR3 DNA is TGTGCCAGCAGTCCCCCGGGAGCTGGGGTCGGGGAGCTGTTTTTT. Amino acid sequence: CASSPPGAGVGELFF.

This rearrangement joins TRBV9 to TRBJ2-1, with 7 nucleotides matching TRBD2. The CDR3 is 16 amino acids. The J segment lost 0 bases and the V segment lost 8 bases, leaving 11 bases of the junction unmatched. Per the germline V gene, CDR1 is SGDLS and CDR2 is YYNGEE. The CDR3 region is CARKPRGSHSYNEQFF. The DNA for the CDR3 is TGTGCCAGGAAGCCGCGCGGGAGCCACTCCTACAATGAGCAGTTCTTC.

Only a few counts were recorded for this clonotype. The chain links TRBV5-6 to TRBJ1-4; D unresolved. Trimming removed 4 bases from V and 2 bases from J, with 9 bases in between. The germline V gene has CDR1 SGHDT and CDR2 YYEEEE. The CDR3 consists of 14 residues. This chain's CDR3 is CASSEEGTNEKLFF. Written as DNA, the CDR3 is TGTGCCAGCAGCGAGGAAGGGACTAATGAAAAACTGTTTTTT.

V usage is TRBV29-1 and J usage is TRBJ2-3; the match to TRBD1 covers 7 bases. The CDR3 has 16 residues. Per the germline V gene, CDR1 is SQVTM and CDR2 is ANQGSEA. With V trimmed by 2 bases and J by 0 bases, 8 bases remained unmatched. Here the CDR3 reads CSVEIGDSLSTDTQYF. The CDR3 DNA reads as TGCAGCGTTGAAATCGGGGACAGCTTAAGCACAGATACGCAGTATTTT.

CDR3 in DNA: TGTGCCAGCAGCTCACGACTAGCGGGGGTAGATACGCAGTATTTT. It yields the protein CASSSRLAGVDTQYF. This chain joins TRBV3-1 and TRBJ2-3; 12 nucleotides align to TRBD2. Trimming at V came to 5 bases and at J to 5 bases, leaving 5 bases not matched to a gene. Germline V gene data show CDR1 as LGHDT and CDR2 as YNNKEL (reference sequence). The length of the CDR3 is 15 residues.

CDR3 amino acids: CASSLDTTAFSNQPQHF. CDR3 DNA: TGTGCCAGCAGCTTAGATACGACAGCTTTTAGCAATCAGCCCCAGCATTTT. The chain has TRBV7-8 and TRBJ1-5, with D possibly matching TRBD1 (5 bases). The germline V and J ends were trimmed by 1 base and 0 bases, with 13 bases remaining between them. Per the germline V gene, CDR1 is SGHVS and CDR2 is FQNEAQ. The CDR3 loop spans 17 amino acids.

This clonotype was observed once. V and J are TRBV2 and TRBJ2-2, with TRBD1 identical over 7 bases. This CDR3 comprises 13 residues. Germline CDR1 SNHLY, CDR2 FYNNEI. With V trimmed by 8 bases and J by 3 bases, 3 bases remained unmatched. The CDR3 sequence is CASADRDTGELFF. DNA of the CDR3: TGTGCCAGCGCTGACAGGGACACCGGGGAGCTGTTTTTT.

CDR3 protein: CASSQESPGQGSYEQYF. The CDR3, as DNA: TGCGCCAGCAGCCAAGAATCTCCCGGACAGGGGTCATACGAGCAGTACTTC. The rearrangement links TRBV4-1 to TRBJ2-7; 9 bases align to TRBD1. There are 17 residues in the CDR3. With 0 bases clipped from V and 4 bases from J, the junction kept 10 bases outside the gene matches. CDR1 and CDR2 from the germline V gene are MGHRA and YSYEKL.

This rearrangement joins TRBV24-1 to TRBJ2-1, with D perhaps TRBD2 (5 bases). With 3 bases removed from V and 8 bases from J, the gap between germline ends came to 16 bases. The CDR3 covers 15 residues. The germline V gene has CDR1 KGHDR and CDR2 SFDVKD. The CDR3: CATSDLGLGRYEQFF. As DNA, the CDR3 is TGTGCCACCAGTGATCTCGGACTCGGGCGGTATGAGCAGTTCTTC.